The subject of this entry is one T cell receptor (beta chain). CDR3 length equals 16 residues. Trimming stripped 0 bases from V and 3 bases from J, with 13 bases between. Germline CDR1 reads LGHNA; CDR2 reads YNFKEQ. Some clones are missing from TCRdb's copy, which holds only in-frame ones; the method was immunoSEQ multiplex PCR. Seen here are 40,000 to 50,000 clones, approximately 93% observed once, and the top ten hold over 0.45%. These data originate in a study of T cell changes during pregnancy in multiple sclerosis. This chain links TRBV4-2 with TRBJ2-3; possible D gene TRBD1, 7 bases. This clonotype was obtained from a female donor with multiple sclerosis, enrolled in a pregnancy study. The sequencing used CD4+ T cells from peripheral blood mononuclear cells, collected in the first trimester of pregnancy. In nucleotides, the CDR3 is TGTGCCAGCAGCCAAGAATGGCAGGGGGGTACAGATACGCAGTATTTT. Translated: CASSQEWQGGTDTQYF.